This passage covers 8 T cell receptor beta chains from one sample sequenced in a study of Ad26.COV2.S vaccination and SARS-CoV-2 variants. Only in-frame clones appear in the TCRdb table, and some are missing; sequencing was by immunoSEQ multiplex PCR. The profile shows hundreds of thousands of clones, around nine tenths of them singletons. Treatment in this sample: roughly 20 received Ad26.COV2.S at low or high dose, single or two shots; five or six received placebo; per-sample allocation not given. Sample collection was performed on day 63 after the first vaccine or placebo injection. The material sequenced was peripheral blood, taken in a trial of Ad26.COV2.S vaccine versus placebo. The receptors here all came from a person between 18 and 65 years old who received the Ad26.COV2.S COVID-19 vaccine or a placebo.

The chain joins TRBV4-1 to TRBJ1-2, with D unresolved. Trimming shortened V by 4 bases and J by 5 bases, and 17 bases separated the two germline ends. Per germline, CDR1 MGHRA and CDR2 YSYEKL. This CDR3 region has 15 residues. The CDR3 is CASSRVIGEGYGYTF. CDR3 nucleotide sequence: TGCGCCAGCAGCCGGGTGATTGGAGAGGGATATGGCTACACCTTC.

This chain uses TRBV7-8 with TRBJ2-5; 9 nucleotides agree with TRBD2. From germline, CDR1 is SGHVS and CDR2 FQNEAQ. This CDR3 is built from 17 residues. Trimming cost V 1 base and J 5 bases; bases outside gene matches: 11. CDR3 region: CASSLVGDSGSGETQYF. The CDR3 DNA reads TGTGCCAGCAGCTTAGTGGGAGATAGCGGGAGTGGTGAGACCCAGTACTTC. The whole variable domain, remainder taken from reference TRBV7-8 and TRBJ2-5, is GAGVSQSPRYKVAKRGQDVALRCDPISGHVSLFWYQQALGQGPEFLTYFQNEAQLDKSGLPSDRFFAERPEGSVSTLKIQRTQQEDSAVYLCASSLVGDSGSGETQYFGPGTRLLVL.

This clone occurred once. The V call is TRBV19, the J call TRBJ2-7; the D call may be TRBD1 or TRBD2 (5 bases each). CDR3 length equals 14 residues. V lost 5 bases, J lost 0 bases, and 11 bases lay in between. Germline V gives CDR1 LNHDA, CDR2 SQIVND (reference sequence). The CDR3 is CASSPGTSSYEQYF. The CDR3 nucleotides are TGTGCCAGTAGTCCCGGGACGTCCTCCTACGAGCAGTACTTC.

The chain carries TRBV10-2 and TRBJ2-5; D may be TRBD1 (6 bases). V gave up 2 bases and J gave up 4 bases, with 11 bases separating them. This CDR3 spans 14 amino acids. Germline lookup yields CDR1 WSHSY and CDR2 SAAADI. CDR3 residues: CASSETTGRETQYF. In nucleotides, the CDR3 is TGCGCCAGCAGTGAGACCACAGGGAGAGAGACCCAGTACTTC.

The chain joins TRBV4-1 to TRBJ2-7; 7 bases agree with TRBD2. With 0 bases clipped from V and 9 bases from J, the junction kept 11 bases outside the gene matches. The CDR3 length is 15 residues. CDR1 and CDR2 from the germline V gene are MGHRA and YSYEKL. CDR3 loop: CASSQDRTSAQTQYF. The CDR3 DNA reads TGCGCCAGCAGCCAAGACCGAACTAGCGCCCAGACGCAGTACTTC.

V and J are TRBV5-1 and TRBJ2-1; tentative D call: TRBD1 (5 bases). This CDR3 region has 13 residues. V lost 4 bases and J 6 bases, leaving 11 bases between the germline ends. Germline CDR1 is SGHRS and CDR2 is YFSETQ. The CDR3 loop reads CASSPGWGNEQFF. The CDR3, as DNA: TGCGCCAGCAGCCCAGGGTGGGGCAATGAGCAGTTCTTC. Together with reference TRBV5-1 and TRBJ2-1, the CDR3 gives the full variable domain: KAGVTQTPRYLIKTRGQQVTLSCSPISGHRSVSWYQQTPGQGLQFLFEYFSETQRNKGNFPGRFSGRQFSNSRSEMNVSTLELGDSALYLCASSPGWGNEQFFGPGTRLTVL.

The chain has TRBV27 and TRBJ1-3; 8 bases match TRBD1. Germline trimming cut 3 bases from V and 7 bases from J; bases unmatched to any gene: 2. Germline CDR1 reads MNHEY; CDR2 reads SMNVEV (reference sequence). The CDR3 covers 13 residues. The CDR3 coding sequence is TGTGCCAGCAGTTTTAACAGGGGGAACACCATATATTTT. This encodes CASSFNRGNTIYF.

The V and J genes are TRBV6-2 or TRBV6-3 and TRBJ2-2; D is ambiguous. V gave up 2 bases and J gave up 0 bases, with 10 bases separating them. From germline, CDR1 is MNHEY and CDR2 SVGEGT. The CDR3 contains 16 residues. The CDR3 protein is CASSYIGPANTGELFF. CDR3 sequence (DNA): TGTGCCAGCAGTTACATAGGTCCCGCGAACACCGGGGAGCTGTTTTTT.